This passage covers 19 T cell receptor beta chains from one sample sequenced in a study of cytomegalovirus exposure and HLA in healthy donors. The assay was immunoSEQ multiplex PCR, and TCRdb's table has in-frame clones only and misses some. The repertoire includes tens of thousands of clones, around 97% of them detected once, and roughly a tenth sits in the top ten. The sequenced sample was PBMCs. These receptors came from a man aged 25 to 40 in good health and CMV-seropositive.

The chain is built from TRBV7-9 and TRBJ1-5, with D possibly TRBD1 on 5 matching bases. The CDR3 covers 17 residues. Trimming took 0 bases from V and 0 from J, leaving 12 bases between them. Per germline, CDR1 SEHNR and CDR2 FQNEAQ (reference sequence). The CDR3 loop reads CASSLAAGSYSNQPQHF. In nucleotides, the CDR3 is TGTGCCAGCAGCTTAGCCGCAGGGTCCTATAGCAATCAGCCCCAGCATTTT. Variable domain in full (rest from reference TRBV7-9 and TRBJ1-5): DTGVSQNPRHKITKRGQNVTFRCDPISEHNRLYWYRQTLGQGPEFLTYFQNEAQLEKSRLLSDRFSAERPKGSFSTLEIQRTEQGDSAMYLCASSLAAGSYSNQPQHFGDGTRLSIL.

V gene TRBV29-1 combines with J gene TRBJ2-3; no reliable D call. Germline CDR1 is SQVTM and CDR2 is ANQGSEA. Trimming pared 1 base from V and 6 bases from J, leaving 11 bases between. The CDR3 sequence is 13 residues long. The CDR3 is CSVEGQRPDTQYF. The CDR3 nucleotides read TGCAGCGTTGAAGGGCAGCGACCGGATACGCAGTATTTT.

This clone was detected a few times. The rearrangement uses TRBV16 and TRBJ2-2, with TRBD1 as a possible D gene (5 bases). The CDR3 has 15 residues. V lost 2 bases and J lost 5, with 12 bases in between. Germline CDR1 reads KGHSY; CDR2 reads FQNENV. DNA for the CDR3: TGTGCCAGCAGCCAACTGGGTACAGGAACCGGGGAGCTGTTTTTT. As protein: CASSQLGTGTGELFF.

The chain recombines TRBV10-2 with TRBJ2-7; D ambiguous. Per germline, CDR1 WSHSY and CDR2 SAAADI. This CDR3 comprises 12 residues. V lost 4 bases to trimming and J lost 5 bases, with 9 bases between them. The DNA of the CDR3 is TGCGCCAGCAGTGTTGGGCCGGACGAGCAGTACTTC. As protein: CASSVGPDEQYF.

CDR3 sequence: CAWSLWTGQGEKLFF. CDR3 bases: TGTGCCTGGAGCCTTTGGACAGGGCAGGGTGAAAAACTGTTTTTT. This sequence joins TRBV30 and TRBJ1-4; TRBD1 matches at 8 bases. The CDR3 is 15 residues long. CDR1 and CDR2 from the germline V gene are GTSNPN and SVGIG (reference sequence). The V and J ends lost 3 bases and 7 bases, in that order; junction bases with no gene match: 10.

As to this clone: A read error may produce the germline difference seen at one junction end. V gene TRBV29-1 combines with J gene TRBJ1-1; 7 bases match TRBD1. Germline-derived CDR1 and CDR2 are SQVTM and ANQGSEA. The CDR3 contains 12 residues. In DNA, the CDR3 is TGCAGCGTCTACAGGGGTCGGACTGAAGCTAAGTTT. It specifies CSVYRGRTEAKF.

The chain uses TRBV10-3 and TRBJ2-3, with TRBD2 matching over 8 bases. CDR3 length: 14 residues. Germline values: CDR1 ENHRY, CDR2 SYGVKD. V shed 9 bases and J 4 bases; nucleotides not matched to a gene: 9. Here the CDR3 reads CAMGAGVSADTQYF. The CDR3 DNA sequence: TGTGCCATGGGAGCGGGAGTCTCCGCAGATACGCAGTATTTT.

This sequence joins TRBV29-1 and TRBJ2-1, with D unclear. Germline V gene lookup returns CDR1 SQVTM and CDR2 ANQGSEA. The length of the CDR3 is 15 residues. The V end was cut by 0 bases, the J end by 8 bases, with 17 bases between. The CDR3 bases are TGCAGCGTTGAAGAGATGAACTATAGTGGCGATGAGCAGTTCTTC. This sequence encodes CSVEEMNYSGDEQFF.

The V gene is TRBV19, the J gene TRBJ2-6; a possible D gene is TRBD2 (5 bases). The CDR3 runs 15 residues. Germline CDR1 is LNHDA and CDR2 is SQIVND (reference sequence). V dropped 7 bases and J dropped 1 base, with 11 bases sitting between them. The CDR3 coding sequence is TGTGCCAGTACCGATGGGAGTTCTGGGGCCAACGTCCTGACTTTC. It is translated as CASTDGSSGANVLTF.

This chain connects TRBV28 to TRBJ2-7; 7 nucleotides line up with TRBD2. Germline loops: CDR1 MDHEN, CDR2 SYDVKM. The V segment lost 5 bases and the J segment 2 bases; nucleotides outside the gene matches: 9. This CDR3 region has 15 residues. The CDR3 sequence: CASSPHIAGTYEQYF. CDR3 nucleotides: TGTGCCAGCAGTCCCCACATAGCGGGCACCTACGAGCAGTACTTC.

The rearrangement links TRBV2 to TRBJ2-7; TRBD2 aligns across 14 bases. The CDR3 length is 17 residues. Trimming took 6 bases from V and 4 from J; bases not matched to a gene: 11. The germline V gene has CDR1 SNHLY and CDR2 FYNNEI. Here the CDR3 DNA reads TGTGCCAGCAGGACCAGGACTAGCGGGAGGAAATATTACGAGCAGTACTTC. As protein: CASRTRTSGRKYYEQYF.

J is TRBJ1-5 and V is TRBV6-6; D may be TRBD1 (5 bases). V gave up 6 bases and J gave up 4 bases, with 10 bases separating them. Germline V gene data show CDR1 as MNHNY and CDR2 as SVGAGI (reference sequence). This CDR3 spans 13 amino acids. The CDR3: CASRGQINQPQHF. The CDR3 coding sequence is TGTGCCAGCAGAGGACAAATTAATCAGCCCCAGCATTTT.

CDR3 in DNA: TGTGCCAGTAGTGAAGGGACAGATCTACTGTACTTC. Its protein product is CASSEGTDLLYF. The chain joins TRBV19 to TRBJ2-7, with 7 bases that match TRBD1. V lost 5 bases to trimming and J lost 12 bases; unmatched junction nucleotides: 10. CDR3 length: 12 amino acids. Germline V CDR1 and CDR2: LNHDA, SQIVND (reference sequence).

The chain employs TRBV6-7 and TRBJ2-7, with TRBD1 as a possible D gene (5 bases). TRBV6-7 is known as an ORF, though its function is uncertain. This CDR3 spans 13 amino acids. The V end lost 8 bases, the J end lost 6 bases, and 17 bases lay between the germline ends. Written as DNA, the CDR3 is TGTGCCAGCCCCCCGACAGAGGCCTTCGAGCAGTACTTC. Translating it yields CASPPTEAFEQYF.

V gene TRBV5-1 combines with J gene TRBJ1-2, with a weak D call TRBD1 (6 bases). The V end was cut by 2 bases, the J end by 6 bases, with 11 bases between. The CDR3 loop spans 13 amino acids. Germline assignment: CDR1 SGHRS and CDR2 YFSETQ. CDR3 residues: CASSLQGLNGYTF. As DNA, the CDR3 is TGCGCCAGCAGCTTACAGGGATTGAATGGCTACACCTTC.

The chain combines TRBV27 with TRBJ2-1, with TRBD2 matching over 11 bases. The CDR3 is made up of 14 amino acids. Unmatched junction bases numbered 12, after V lost 11 bases and J lost 9 bases. Germline V CDR1 and CDR2: MNHEY, SMNVEV (reference sequence). CDR3 loop: CASHPLAGVGEQFF. The CDR3 bases are TGTGCCTCGCACCCACTAGCGGGAGTTGGTGAGCAGTTCTTC.

This chain connects TRBV6-1 to TRBJ1-5; D may be TRBD1 (5 bases). Germline V gives CDR1 MNHNS, CDR2 SASEGT. V dropped 2 bases and J dropped 5 bases, with 13 bases sitting between them. This CDR3 contains 15 residues. The CDR3 sequence is CASSEWEGSHQPQHF. In DNA, the CDR3 is TGTGCCAGCAGTGAATGGGAGGGGTCTCATCAGCCCCAGCATTTT.

V and J are TRBV5-1 and TRBJ1-4; 7 bases are a match to TRBD1. V dropped 0 bases and J dropped 8; count of bases not matched to a gene: 7. There are 15 residues in the CDR3. Per the germline V gene, CDR1 is SGHRS and CDR2 is YFSETQ. For the CDR3, the DNA is TGCGCCAGCAGCTTGGAAACAGGGGCAAGAGAAAAACTGTTTTTT. It is translated as CASSLETGAREKLFF.

The J gene is TRBJ2-1, the V gene TRBV9; 9 nucleotides agree with TRBD2. Trimming at V came to 2 bases and at J to 8 bases, leaving 11 bases not matched to a gene. The CDR3 is 16 amino acids. Germline CDR1 SGDLS, CDR2 YYNGEE. Here the CDR3 DNA reads TGTGCCAGCAGCGTCCGTGGCGGGAGGGCCTTGGATGAGCAGTTCTTC. Translated, it gives CASSVRGGRALDEQFF.